This TCR beta chain was profiled in a study of blood T cell repertoires in COVID-19. The sample holds a few counts of this clone. Produced via immunoSEQ multiplex PCR; TCRdb's table is partial and in-frame only. The sample holds 130,000 or so clones, over 80% seen once. Germline V gene data show CDR1 as MNHEY and CDR2 as SVGAGI. The CDR3 spans 14 residues. Trimming took 2 bases from V and 2 from J, leaving 6 bases between them. The clonotype originates from a human donor in a cohort sampled during active COVID-19. This rearrangement joins TRBV6-5 to TRBJ2-2, with D unresolved. Material for sequencing was peripheral blood. In nucleotides, the CDR3 is TGTGCCAGCAGTTACGAGTTCAACACCGGGGAGCTGTTTTTT. This translates into CASSYEFNTGELFF.